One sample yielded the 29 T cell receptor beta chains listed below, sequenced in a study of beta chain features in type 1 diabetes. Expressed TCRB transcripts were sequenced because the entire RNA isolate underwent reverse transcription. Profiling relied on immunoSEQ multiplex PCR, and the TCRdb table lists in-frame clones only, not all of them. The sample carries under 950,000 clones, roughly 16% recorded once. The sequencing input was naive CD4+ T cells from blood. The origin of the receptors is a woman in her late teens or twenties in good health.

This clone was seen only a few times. The CDR3 DNA follows: TGTGCCAGCAGTTACGGCACGGGGAGGGCGTACTTC. Its translation is CASSYGTGRAYF. The rearrangement uses TRBV6-5 and TRBJ2-7, with 7 bases fitting TRBD2. Germline assignment: CDR1 MNHEY and CDR2 SVGAGI. This CDR3 region has 12 residues. The trim removed 2 bases at V and 12 bases at J, leaving 7 bases unmatched.

The CDR3 here is CASSMDGYSYNEQFF. The DNA for the CDR3 is TGCGCCAGCAGTATGGACGGCTACTCCTACAATGAGCAGTTCTTC. The chain combines TRBV10-2 with TRBJ2-1, with no clear D. CDR3 length: 15 amino acids. The germline gives CDR1 WSHSY, CDR2 SAAADI. V lost 5 bases to trimming and J lost 0 bases, with 11 bases between them.

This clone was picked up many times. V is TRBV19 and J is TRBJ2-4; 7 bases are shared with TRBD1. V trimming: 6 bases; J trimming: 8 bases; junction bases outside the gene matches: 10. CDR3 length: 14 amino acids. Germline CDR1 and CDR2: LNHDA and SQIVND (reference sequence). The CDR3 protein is CASRDRTPRDIQYF. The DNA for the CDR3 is TGTGCCAGTAGGGACAGGACGCCGAGGGACATTCAGTACTTC.

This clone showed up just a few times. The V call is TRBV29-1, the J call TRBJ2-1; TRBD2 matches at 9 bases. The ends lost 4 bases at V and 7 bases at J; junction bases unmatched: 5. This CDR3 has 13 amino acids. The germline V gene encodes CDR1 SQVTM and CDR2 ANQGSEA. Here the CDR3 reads CSVGGGERNEQFF. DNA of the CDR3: TGCAGCGTTGGCGGGGGGGAGCGGAATGAGCAGTTCTTC.

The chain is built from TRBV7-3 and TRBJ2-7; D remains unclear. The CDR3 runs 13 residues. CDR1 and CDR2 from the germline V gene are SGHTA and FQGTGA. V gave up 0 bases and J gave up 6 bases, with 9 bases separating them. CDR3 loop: CASSLTSVTEQYF. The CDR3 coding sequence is TGTGCCAGCAGCTTAACGTCGGTGACCGAGCAGTACTTC.

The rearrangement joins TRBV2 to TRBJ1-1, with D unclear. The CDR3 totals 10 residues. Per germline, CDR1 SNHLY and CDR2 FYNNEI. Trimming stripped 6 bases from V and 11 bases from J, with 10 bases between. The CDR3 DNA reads TGTGCCAGCAGGTGGACCAGGGCTTTCTTT. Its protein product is CASRWTRAFF.

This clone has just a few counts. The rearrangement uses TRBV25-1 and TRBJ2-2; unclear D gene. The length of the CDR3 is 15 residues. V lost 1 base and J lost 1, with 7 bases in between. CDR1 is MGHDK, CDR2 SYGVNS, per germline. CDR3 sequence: CASSELWQNTGELFF. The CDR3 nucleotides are TGTGCCAGCAGTGAATTATGGCAGAACACCGGGGAGCTGTTTTTT.

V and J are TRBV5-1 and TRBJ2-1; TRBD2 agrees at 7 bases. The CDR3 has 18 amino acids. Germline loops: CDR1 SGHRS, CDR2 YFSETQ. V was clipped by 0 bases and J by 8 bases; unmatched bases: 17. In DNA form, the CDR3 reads TGCGCCAGCAGCTTGGTATGGGGAGCGGGAATGAGGTTCGATGAGCAGTTCTTC. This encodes CASSLVWGAGMRFDEQFF. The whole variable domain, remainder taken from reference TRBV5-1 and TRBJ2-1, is KAGVTQTPRYLIKTRGQQVTLSCSPISGHRSVSWYQQTPGQGLQFLFEYFSETQRNKGNFPGRFSGRQFSNSRSEMNVSTLELGDSALYLCASSLVWGAGMRFDEQFFGPGTRLTVL.

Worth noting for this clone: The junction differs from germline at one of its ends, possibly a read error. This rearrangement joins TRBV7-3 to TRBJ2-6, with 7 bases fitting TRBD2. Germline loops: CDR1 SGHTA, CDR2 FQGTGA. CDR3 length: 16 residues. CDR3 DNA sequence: TGTACCAGCAGTCCAGGCCAGACTAGCGGGGCCAACGTCCTGACTTTC. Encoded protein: CTSSPGQTSGANVLTF. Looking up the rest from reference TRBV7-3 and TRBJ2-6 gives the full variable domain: GAGVSQTPSNKVTEKGKYVELRCDPISGHTALYWYRQSLGQGPEFLIYFQGTGAADDSGLPNDRFFAVRPEGSVSTLKIQRTERGDSAVYLCTSSPGQTSGANVLTFGAGSRLTVL.

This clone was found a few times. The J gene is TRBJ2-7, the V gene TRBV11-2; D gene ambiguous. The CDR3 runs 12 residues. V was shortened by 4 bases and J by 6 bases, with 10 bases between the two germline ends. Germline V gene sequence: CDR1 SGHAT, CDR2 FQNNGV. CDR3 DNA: TGTGCCAGCAGCTCCCTTGTGCGCGAGCAGTACTTC. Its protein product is CASSSLVREQYF.

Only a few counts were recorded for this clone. CDR3 sequence: CASSLEGAGQPQHF. CDR3 coding DNA: TGTGCCAGCAGCTTAGAGGGGGCTGGTCAGCCCCAGCATTTT. The chain links TRBV7-9 to TRBJ1-5; 7 bases align to TRBD1. CDR3 length equals 14 residues. CDR1 and CDR2 (germline): SEHNR, FQNEAQ (reference sequence). The junction had 3 bases not matched to a gene; V was cut back by 1 base and J by 6 bases.

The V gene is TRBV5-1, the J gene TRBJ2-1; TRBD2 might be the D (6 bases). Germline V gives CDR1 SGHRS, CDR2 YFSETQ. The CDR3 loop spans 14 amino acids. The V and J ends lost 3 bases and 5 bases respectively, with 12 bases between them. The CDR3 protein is CASSSPGLNNEQFF. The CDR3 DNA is TGCGCCAGCAGCTCACCGGGACTTAACAATGAGCAGTTCTTC.

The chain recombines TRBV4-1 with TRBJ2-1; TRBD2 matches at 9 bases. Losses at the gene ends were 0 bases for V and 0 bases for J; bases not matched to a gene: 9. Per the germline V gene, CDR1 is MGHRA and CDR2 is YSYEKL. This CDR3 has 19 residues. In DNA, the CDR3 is TGCGCCAGCAGCCAAGATTCAGCGGGAGGACCCCCCTCCTACAATGAGCAGTTCTTC. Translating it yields CASSQDSAGGPPSYNEQFF.

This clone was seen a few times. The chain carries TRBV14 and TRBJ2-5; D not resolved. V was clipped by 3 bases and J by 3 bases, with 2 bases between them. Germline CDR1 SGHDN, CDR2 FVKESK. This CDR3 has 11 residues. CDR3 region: CASSHEETQYF. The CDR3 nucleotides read TGTGCCAGCAGCCATGAAGAGACCCAGTACTTC.

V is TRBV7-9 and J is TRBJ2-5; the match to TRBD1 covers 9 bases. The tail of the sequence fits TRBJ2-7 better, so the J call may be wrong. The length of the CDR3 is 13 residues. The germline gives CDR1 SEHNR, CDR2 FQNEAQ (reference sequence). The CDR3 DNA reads TGTGCCAGCAGCGGGGGGACAGGGTACGAGCAGTACTTC. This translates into CASSGGTGYEQYF.

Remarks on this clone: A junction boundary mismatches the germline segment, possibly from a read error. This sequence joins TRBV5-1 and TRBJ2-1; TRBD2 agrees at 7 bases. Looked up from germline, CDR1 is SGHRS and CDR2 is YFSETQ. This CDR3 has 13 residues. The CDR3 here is CASTLTSWGEQFF. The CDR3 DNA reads TGCGCCAGCACCTTGACTAGCTGGGGTGAGCAGTTCTTC.

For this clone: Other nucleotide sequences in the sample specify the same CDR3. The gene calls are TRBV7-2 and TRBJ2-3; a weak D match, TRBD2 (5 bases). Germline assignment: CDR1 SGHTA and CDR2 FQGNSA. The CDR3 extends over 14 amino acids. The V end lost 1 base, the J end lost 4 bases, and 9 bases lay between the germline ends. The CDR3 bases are TGTGCCAGCAGCTTAGGGCTAGCTGCAGATACGCAGTATTTT. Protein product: CASSLGLAADTQYF.

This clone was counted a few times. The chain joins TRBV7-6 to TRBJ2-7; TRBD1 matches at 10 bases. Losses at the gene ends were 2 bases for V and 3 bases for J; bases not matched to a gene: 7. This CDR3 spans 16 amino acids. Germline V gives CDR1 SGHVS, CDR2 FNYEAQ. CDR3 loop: CASSLTSGQGFYEQYF. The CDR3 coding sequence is TGTGCCAGCAGCTTAACATCGGGACAGGGGTTCTACGAGCAGTACTTC.

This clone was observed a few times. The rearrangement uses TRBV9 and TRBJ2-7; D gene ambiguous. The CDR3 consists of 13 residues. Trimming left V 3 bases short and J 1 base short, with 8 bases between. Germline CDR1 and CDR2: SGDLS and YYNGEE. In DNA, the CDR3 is TGTGCCAGCAGCGACGGCCAGTCCTACGAGCAGTACTTC. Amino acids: CASSDGQSYEQYF.

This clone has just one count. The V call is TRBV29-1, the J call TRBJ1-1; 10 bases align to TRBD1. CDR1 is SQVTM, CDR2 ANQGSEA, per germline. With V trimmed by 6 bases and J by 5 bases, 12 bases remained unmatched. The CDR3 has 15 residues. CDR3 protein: CSVLTIGQGETEAFF. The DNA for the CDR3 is TGCAGCGTCCTCACTATTGGACAGGGGGAAACTGAAGCTTTCTTT.

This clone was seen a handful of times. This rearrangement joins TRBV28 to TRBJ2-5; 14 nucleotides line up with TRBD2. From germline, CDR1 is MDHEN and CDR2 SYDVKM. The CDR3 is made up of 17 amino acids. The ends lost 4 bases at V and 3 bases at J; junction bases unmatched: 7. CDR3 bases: TGTGCCAGCAGTTCCTTTCCGGGACTAGCGGGAGAAGAGACCCAGTACTTC. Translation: CASSSFPGLAGEETQYF.

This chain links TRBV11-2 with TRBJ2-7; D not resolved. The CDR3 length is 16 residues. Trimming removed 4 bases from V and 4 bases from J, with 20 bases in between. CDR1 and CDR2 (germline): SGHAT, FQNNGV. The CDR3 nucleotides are TGTGCCAGCAGCTCGCTTAAGGGAAGAGGTGTATACGAGCAGTACTTC. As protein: CASSSLKGRGVYEQYF.

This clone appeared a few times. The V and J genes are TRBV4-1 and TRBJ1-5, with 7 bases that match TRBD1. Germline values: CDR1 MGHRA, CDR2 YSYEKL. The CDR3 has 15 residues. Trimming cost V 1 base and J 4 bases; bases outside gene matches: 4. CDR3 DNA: TGCGCCAGCAGCCAAGCACAGGGGTCGAATCAGCCCCAGCATTTT. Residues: CASSQAQGSNQPQHF.

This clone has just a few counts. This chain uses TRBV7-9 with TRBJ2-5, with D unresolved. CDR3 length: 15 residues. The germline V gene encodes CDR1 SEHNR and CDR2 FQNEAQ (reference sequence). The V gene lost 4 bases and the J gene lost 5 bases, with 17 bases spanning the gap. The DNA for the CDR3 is TGTGCCAGCAGCTCCCCCCTTCGAGTTACGGAGACCCAGTACTTC. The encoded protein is CASSSPLRVTETQYF.

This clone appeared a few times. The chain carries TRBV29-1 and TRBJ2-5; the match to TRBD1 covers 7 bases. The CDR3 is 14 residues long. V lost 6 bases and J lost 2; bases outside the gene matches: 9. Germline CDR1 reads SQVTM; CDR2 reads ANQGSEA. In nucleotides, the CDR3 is TGCAGCGTCCGAGACAGGGTTGGGCAAGAGACCCAGTACTTC. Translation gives CSVRDRVGQETQYF.

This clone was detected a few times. The CDR3 protein is CASSSGTSGAEQFF. CDR3 coding DNA: TGTGCCAGCAGCTCCGGGACTAGCGGGGCTGAGCAGTTCTTC. V and J are TRBV7-2 and TRBJ2-1; 13 positions agree with TRBD2. Germline V gene sequence: CDR1 SGHTA, CDR2 FQGNSA. This CDR3 is 14 amino acids long. The junction had 3 bases not matched to a gene; V was cut back by 4 bases and J by 9 bases.

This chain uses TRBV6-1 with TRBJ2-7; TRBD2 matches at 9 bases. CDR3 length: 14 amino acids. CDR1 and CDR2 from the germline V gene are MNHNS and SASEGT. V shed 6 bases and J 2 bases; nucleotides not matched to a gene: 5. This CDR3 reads CASSLSGRTYEQYF. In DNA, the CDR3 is TGTGCCAGCAGCCTCAGCGGGAGGACCTACGAGCAGTACTTC.

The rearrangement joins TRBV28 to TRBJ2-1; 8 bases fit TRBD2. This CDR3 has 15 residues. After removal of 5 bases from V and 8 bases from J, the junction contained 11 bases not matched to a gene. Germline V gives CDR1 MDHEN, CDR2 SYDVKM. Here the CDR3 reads CASSGAGLVYDEQFF. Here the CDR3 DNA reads TGTGCCAGCAGTGGAGCGGGACTAGTTTACGATGAGCAGTTCTTC.

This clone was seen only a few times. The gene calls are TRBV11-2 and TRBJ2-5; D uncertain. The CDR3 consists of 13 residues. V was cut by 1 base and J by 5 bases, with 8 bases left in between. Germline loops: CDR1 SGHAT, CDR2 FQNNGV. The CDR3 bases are TGTGCCAGCAGCTTAGGGCTTGCTGAGACCCAGTACTTC. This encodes CASSLGLAETQYF.